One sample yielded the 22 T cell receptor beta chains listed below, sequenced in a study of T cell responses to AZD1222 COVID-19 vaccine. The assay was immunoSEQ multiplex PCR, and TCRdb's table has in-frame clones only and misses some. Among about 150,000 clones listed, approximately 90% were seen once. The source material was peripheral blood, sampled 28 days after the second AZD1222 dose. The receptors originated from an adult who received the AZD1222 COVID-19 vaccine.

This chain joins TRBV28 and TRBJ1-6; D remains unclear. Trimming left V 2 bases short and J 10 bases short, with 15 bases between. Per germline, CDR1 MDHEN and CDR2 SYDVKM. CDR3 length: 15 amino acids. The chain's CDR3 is CASSLMVRVVSPLHF. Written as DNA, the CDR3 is TGTGCCAGCAGTTTAATGGTTAGGGTAGTCTCACCCCTCCACTTT.

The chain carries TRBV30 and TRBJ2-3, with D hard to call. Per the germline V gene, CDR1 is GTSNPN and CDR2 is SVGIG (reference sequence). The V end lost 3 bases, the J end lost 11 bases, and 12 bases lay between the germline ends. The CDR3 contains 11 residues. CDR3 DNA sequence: TGTGCCTGGAGAACCCTGGAACGGCAGTATTTT. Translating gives CAWRTLERQYF.

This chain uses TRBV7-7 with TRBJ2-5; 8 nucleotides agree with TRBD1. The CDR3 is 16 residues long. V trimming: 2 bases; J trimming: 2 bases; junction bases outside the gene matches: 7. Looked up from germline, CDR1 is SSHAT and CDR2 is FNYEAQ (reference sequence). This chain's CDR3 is CASSLQGTGTQETQYF. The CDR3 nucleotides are TGTGCCAGCAGCTTACAAGGGACAGGCACTCAAGAGACCCAGTACTTC. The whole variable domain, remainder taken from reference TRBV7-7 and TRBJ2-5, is GAGVSQSPRYKVTKRGQDVTLRCDPISSHATLYWYQQALGQGPEFLTYFNYEAQPDKSGLPSDRFSAERPEGSISTLTIQRTEQRDSAMYRCASSLQGTGTQETQYFGPGTRLLVL.

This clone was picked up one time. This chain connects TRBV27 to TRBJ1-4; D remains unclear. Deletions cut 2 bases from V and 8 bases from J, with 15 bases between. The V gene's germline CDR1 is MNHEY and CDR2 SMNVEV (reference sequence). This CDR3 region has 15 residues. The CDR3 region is CASSLRPSLGEKLFF. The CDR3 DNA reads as TGTGCCAGCAGTTTAAGGCCCTCCCTAGGCGAAAAACTGTTTTTT. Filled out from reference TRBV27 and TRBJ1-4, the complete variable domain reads EAQVTQNPRYLITVTGKKLTVTCSQNMNHEYMSWYRQDPGLGLRQIYYSMNVEVTDKGDVPEGYKVSRKEKRNFPLILESPSPNQTSLYFCASSLRPSLGEKLFFGSGTQLSVL.

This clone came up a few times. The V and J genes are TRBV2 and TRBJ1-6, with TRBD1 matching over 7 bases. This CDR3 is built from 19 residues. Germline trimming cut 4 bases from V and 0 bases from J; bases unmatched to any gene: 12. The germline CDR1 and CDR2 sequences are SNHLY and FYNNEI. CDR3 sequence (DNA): TGTGCCAGCAGTGTCAGGGGGAGAGGAATGGGCTCCTATAATTCACCCCTCCACTTT. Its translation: CASSVRGRGMGSYNSPLHF.

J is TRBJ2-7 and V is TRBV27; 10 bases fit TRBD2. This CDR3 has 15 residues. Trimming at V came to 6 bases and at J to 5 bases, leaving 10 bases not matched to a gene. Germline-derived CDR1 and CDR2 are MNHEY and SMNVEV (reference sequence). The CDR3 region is CASSRGAGGSDEQYF. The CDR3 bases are TGTGCCAGCAGCCGGGGAGCGGGAGGGTCGGACGAGCAGTACTTC.

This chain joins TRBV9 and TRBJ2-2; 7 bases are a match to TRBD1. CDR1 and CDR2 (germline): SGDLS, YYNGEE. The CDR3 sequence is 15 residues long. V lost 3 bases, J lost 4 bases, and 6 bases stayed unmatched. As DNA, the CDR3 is TGTGCCAGCAGCGCCCGGCAGGGGGTCACCGGGGAGCTGTTTTTT. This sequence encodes CASSARQGVTGELFF.

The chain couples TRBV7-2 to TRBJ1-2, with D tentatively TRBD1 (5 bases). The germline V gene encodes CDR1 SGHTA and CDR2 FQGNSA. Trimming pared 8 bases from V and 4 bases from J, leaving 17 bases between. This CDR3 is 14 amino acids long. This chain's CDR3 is CASRAGGIGYGYTF. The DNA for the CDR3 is TGTGCCAGCCGCGCGGGGGGAATCGGCTATGGCTACACCTTC. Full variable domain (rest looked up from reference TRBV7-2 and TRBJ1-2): GAGVSQSPSNKVTEKGKDVELRCDPISGHTALYWYRQSLGQGLEFLIYFQGNSAPDKSGLPSDRFSAERTGGSVSTLTIQRTQQEDSAVYLCASRAGGIGYGYTFGSGTRLTVV.

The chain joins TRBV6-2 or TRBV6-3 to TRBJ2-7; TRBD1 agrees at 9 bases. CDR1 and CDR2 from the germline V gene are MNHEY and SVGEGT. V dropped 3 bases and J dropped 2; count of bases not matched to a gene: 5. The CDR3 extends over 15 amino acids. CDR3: CASSYNRDRAYEQYF. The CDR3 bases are TGTGCCAGCAGTTATAATCGGGACAGGGCCTACGAGCAGTACTTC.

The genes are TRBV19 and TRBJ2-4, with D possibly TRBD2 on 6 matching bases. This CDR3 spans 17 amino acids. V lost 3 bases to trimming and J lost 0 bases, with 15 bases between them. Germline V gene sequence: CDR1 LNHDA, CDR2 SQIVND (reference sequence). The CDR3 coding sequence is TGTGCCAGTAGTATGAAGAAGGGCGGGGTAGCCAAAAACATTCAGTACTTC. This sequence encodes CASSMKKGGVAKNIQYF.

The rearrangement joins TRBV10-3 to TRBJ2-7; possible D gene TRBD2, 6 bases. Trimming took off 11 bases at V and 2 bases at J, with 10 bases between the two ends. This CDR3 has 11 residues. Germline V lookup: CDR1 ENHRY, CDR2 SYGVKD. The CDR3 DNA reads TGTGCCGGGGGGAGCCCCTACGAGCAGTACTTC. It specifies CAGGSPYEQYF.

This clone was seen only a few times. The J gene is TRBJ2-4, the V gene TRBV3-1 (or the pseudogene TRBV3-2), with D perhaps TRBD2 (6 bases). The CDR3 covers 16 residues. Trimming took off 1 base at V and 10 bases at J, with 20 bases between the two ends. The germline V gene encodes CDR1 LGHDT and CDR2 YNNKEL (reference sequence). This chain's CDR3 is CASSQGGVGTLRIQYF. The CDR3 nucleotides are TGTGCCAGCAGCCAAGGCGGGGTAGGGACCCTAAGGATTCAGTACTTC.

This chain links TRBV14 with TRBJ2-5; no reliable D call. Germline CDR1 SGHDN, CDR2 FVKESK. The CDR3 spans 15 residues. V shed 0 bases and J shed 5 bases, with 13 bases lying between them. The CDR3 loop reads CASSQDPARRETQYF. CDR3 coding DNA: TGTGCCAGCAGCCAAGATCCGGCCCGTCGGGAGACCCAGTACTTC.

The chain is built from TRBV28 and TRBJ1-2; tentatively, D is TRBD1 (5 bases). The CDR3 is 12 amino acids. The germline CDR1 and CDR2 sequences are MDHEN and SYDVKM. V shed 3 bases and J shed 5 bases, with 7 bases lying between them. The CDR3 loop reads CASSFKGYGYTF. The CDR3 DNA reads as TGTGCCAGCAGTTTCAAGGGGTATGGCTACACCTTC.

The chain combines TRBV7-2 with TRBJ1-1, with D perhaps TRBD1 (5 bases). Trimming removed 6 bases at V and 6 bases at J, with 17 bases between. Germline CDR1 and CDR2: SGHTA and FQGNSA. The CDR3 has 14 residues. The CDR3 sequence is CASRLTGAGPEAFF. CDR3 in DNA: TGTGCCAGCAGACTTACTGGCGCGGGGCCTGAAGCTTTCTTT.

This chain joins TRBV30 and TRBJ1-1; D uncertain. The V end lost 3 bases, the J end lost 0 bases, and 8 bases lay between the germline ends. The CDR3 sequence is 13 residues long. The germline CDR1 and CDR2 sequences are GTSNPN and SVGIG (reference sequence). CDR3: CAWRRLMNTEAFF. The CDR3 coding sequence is TGTGCCTGGAGGAGGCTCATGAACACTGAAGCTTTCTTT. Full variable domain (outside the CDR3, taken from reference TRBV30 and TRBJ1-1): SQTIHQWPATLVQPVGSPLSLECTVEGTSNPNLYWYRQAAGRGLQLLFYSVGIGQISSEVPQNLSASRPQDRQFILSSKKLLLSDSGFYLCAWRRLMNTEAFFGQGTRLTVV.

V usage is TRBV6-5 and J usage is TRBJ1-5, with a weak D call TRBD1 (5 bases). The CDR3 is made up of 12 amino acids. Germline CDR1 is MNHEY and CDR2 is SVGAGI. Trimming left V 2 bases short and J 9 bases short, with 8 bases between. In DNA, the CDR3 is TGTGCCAGCAGTTACGGGGGGGGGCCCCAGCATTTT. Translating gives CASSYGGGPQHF.

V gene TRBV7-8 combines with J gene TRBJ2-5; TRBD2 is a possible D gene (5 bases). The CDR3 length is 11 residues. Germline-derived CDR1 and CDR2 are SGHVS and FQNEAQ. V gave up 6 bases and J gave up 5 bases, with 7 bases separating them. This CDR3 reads CASRRGETQYF. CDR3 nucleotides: TGTGCCAGCAGGCGAGGGGAGACCCAGTACTTC.

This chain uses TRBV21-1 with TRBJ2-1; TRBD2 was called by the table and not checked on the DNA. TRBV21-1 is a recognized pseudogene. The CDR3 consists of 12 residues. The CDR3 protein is CASRSMCFEQFF. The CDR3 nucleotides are TGTGCCAGCAGATCTATGTGTTTTGAGCAGTTCTTC.

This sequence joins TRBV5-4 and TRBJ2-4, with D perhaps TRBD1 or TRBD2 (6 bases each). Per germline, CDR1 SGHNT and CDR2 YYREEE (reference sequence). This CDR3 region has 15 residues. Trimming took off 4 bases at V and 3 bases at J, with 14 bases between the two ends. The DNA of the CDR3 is TGTGCCAGCAGCCCCGGGGGCGTGGGCAAAAACATTCAGTACTTC. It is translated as CASSPGGVGKNIQYF.

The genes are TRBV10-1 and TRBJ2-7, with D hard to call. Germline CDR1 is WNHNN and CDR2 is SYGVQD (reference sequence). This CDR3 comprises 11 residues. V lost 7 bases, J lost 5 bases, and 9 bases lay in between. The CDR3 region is CASIQAHEQYF. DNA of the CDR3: TGCGCCAGCATTCAGGCCCACGAGCAGTACTTC.

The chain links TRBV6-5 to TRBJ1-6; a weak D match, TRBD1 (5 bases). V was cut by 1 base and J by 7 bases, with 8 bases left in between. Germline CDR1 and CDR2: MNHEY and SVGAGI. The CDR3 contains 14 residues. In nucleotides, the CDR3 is TGTGCCAGCAGTTACTTGAGGGGAAATTCACCCCTCCACTTT. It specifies CASSYLRGNSPLHF.